These 4 T cell receptor beta chains were all obtained from the same sample, sequenced in a study of blood T cells in healthy people across ages. The second PCR ran roughly 7 to 12 cycles with a sample-barcoded 5' primer and J-beta primers. MiXCR was run by TCRdb on the 5' RACE reads, yielding one entry per CDR3 protein. This table holds about 1.6 million distinct CDR3 sequences, around 36% found once. The material sequenced was blood. The receptors derive from a young woman in good health.

The chain recombines TRBV21-1 with TRBJ2-1; TRBD2 was called by the table and not checked on the DNA. TRBV21-1 is deemed a pseudogene. The CDR3 length is 16 residues. The CDR3 DNA follows: TGTGCCAGCAGCTCGCCGACTAGCGGGAGAAGGGGTGAGCAGTTCTTC. Encoded protein: CASSSPTSGRRGEQFF.

This clonotype was counted between two and nine times. The chain joins TRBV4-2 to TRBJ1-1; D might be TRBD1 (5 bases). V lost 4 bases, J lost 6 bases, and 12 bases lay in between. Germline CDR1 reads LGHNA; CDR2 reads YNFKEQ. The CDR3 sequence is 13 residues long. The CDR3 region has the DNA TGTGCCAGCAGCCGGACTCGGGGGGCTGAAGCTTTCTTT. Translating it yields CASSRTRGAEAFF.

The sample holds a few counts of this clonotype. The chain has TRBV9 and TRBJ2-5; possible D gene TRBD1, 6 bases. V shed 0 bases and J shed 3 bases, with 12 bases lying between them. The CDR3 length is 15 residues. The germline V gene has CDR1 SGDLS and CDR2 YYNGEE. The CDR3 sequence: CASSVAYRAKETQYF. Written as DNA, the CDR3 is TGTGCCAGCAGCGTAGCGTACAGGGCCAAAGAGACCCAGTACTTC.

The chain recombines TRBV5-1 with TRBJ2-7; D may match TRBD1 or TRBD2 (6 bases each). The better agreement between TRBJ2-5 and the DNA end casts doubt on the J call. Germline-derived CDR1 and CDR2 are SGHRS and YFSETQ. The CDR3 has 14 amino acids. DNA of the CDR3: TGCGCCAGCAGCTTCGGTCACGGGGGCGAGACCCAGTACTTC. Translation: CASSFGHGGETQYF.